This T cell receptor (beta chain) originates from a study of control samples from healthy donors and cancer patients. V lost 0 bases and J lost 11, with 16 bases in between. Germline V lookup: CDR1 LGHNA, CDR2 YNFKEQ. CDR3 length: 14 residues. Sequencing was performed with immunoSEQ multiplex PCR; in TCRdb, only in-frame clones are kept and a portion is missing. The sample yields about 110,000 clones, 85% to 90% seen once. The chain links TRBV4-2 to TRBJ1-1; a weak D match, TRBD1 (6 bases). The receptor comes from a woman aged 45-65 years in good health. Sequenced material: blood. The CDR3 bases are TGTGCCAGCAGCCAAGATGGAGGGAAGGGGGAGGCTTTCTTT. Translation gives CASSQDGGKGEAFF.